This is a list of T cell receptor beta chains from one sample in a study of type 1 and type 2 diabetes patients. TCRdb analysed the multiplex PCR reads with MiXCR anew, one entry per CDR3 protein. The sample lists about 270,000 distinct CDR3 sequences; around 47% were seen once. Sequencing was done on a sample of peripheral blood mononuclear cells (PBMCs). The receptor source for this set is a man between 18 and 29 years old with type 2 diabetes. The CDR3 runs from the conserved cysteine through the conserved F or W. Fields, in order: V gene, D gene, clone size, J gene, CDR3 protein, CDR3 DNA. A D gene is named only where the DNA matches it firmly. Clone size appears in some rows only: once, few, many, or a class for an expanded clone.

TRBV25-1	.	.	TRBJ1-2	CASSEWDNYGYTF	TGTGCCAGCAGTGAATGGGACAACTATGGCTACACCTTC
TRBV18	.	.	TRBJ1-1	CASSPSVRVATEAFF	TGTGCCAGCTCACCATCGGTCCGGGTCGCCACTGAAGCTTTCTTT
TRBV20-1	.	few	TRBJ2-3	CSARVSTRTDTQYF	TGCAGTGCTAGAGTCTCGACCCGCACAGATACGCAGTATTTT
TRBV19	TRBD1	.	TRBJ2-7	CASSQLNRGEQYF	TGTGCCAGTAGCCAACTTAACAGGGGCGAGCAGTACTTC
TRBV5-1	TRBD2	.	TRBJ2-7	CASSLEPPGLAGREQYF	TGCGCCAGCAGCTTGGAACCCCCGGGACTAGCGGGTCGCGAGCAGTACTTC
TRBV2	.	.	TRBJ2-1	CASSEALYVYNEQFF	TGTGCCAGCAGTGAAGCGCTCTACGTATACAATGAGCAGTTCTTC
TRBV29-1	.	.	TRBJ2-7	CSVEDETYEQYF	TGCAGCGTTGAAGACGAGACTTACGAGCAGTACTTC
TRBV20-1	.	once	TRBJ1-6	CSASTGHLSSYNTPLHF	TGCAGTGCTAGTACGGGACACCTTAGCTCCTATAATACACCCCTCCACTTT
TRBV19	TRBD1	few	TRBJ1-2	CASRLGGGNYGYTF	TGTGCCAGTAGACTAGGGGGCGGTAACTATGGCTACACCTTC
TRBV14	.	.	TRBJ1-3	CASSPGQSLKNTIYF	TGTGCCAGCAGCCCCGGACAGAGTCTAAAGAACACCATATATTTT
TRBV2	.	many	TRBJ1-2	CASSEEAAGYGYTF	TGTGCCAGCAGTGAAGAAGCGGCAGGCTATGGCTACACCTTC
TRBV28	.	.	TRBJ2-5	CASIPTGTGQETQYF	TGTGCCAGCATTCCTACCGGGACCGGCCAAGAGACCCAGTACTTC
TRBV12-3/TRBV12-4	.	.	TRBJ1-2	CASRTGQYYGYTF	TGTGCCAGCAGAACCGGACAGTACTATGGCTACACCTTC
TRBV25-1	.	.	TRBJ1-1	CASSGKQGNTEAFF	TGTGCCAGCAGTGGTAAACAGGGCAACACTGAAGCTTTCTTT
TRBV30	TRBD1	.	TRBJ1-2	CAWTIRTGIGYTF	TGTGCCTGGACCATTCGGACAGGGATCGGCTACACCTTC
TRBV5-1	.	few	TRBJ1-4	CASSLVEGGEKLFF	TGCGCCAGCAGCTTGGTAGAGGGCGGTGAAAAACTGTTTTTT
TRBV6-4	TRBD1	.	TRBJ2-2	CASSLSSTGQGAVPAGELFF	TGTGCCAGCAGTTTATCGAGTACGGGACAGGGGGCTGTCCCCGCCGGGGAGCTGTTTTTT
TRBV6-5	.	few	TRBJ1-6	CASSYSAANNSPLHF	TGTGCCAGCAGTTACTCAGCGGCCAATAATTCACCCCTCCACTTT
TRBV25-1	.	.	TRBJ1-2	CASSTSRGGYTF	TGTGCCAGCAGTACATCCAGGGGTGGCTACACCTTC
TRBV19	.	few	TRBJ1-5	CASSRGGLNQPQHF	TGTGCCAGTAGTCGCGGGGGTCTCAATCAGCCCCAGCATTTT
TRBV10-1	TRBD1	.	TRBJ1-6	CASSAGTGDDSPLHF	TGCGCCAGCAGCGCCGGGACAGGGGATGATTCACCCCTCCACTTT
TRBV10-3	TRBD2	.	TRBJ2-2	CASKISGRNTGELFF	TGTGCCAGCAAAATTAGCGGGAGGAACACCGGGGAGCTGTTTTTT
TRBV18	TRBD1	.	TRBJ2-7	CASSPGQGYYEQYF	TGTGCCAGCTCTCCGGGACAGGGTTACTACGAGCAGTACTTC
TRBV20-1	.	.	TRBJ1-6	CSARVPGVNSPLHF	TGCAGTGCTAGGGTCCCAGGAGTAAATTCACCCCTCCACTTT
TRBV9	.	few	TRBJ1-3	CASSVSGRFSGNTIYF	TGTGCCAGCAGCGTATCCGGACGGTTCTCTGGAAACACCATATATTTT